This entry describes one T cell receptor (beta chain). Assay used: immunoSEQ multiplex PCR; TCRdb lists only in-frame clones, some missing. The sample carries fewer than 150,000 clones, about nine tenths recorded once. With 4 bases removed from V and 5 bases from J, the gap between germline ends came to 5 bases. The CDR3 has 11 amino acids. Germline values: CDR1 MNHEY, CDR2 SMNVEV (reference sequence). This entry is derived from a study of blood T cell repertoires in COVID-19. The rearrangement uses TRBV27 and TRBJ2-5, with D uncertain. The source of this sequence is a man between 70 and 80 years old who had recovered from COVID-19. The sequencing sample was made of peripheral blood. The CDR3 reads CASSSAETQYF. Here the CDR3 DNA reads TGTGCCAGCAGTTCCGCGGAGACCCAGTACTTC.